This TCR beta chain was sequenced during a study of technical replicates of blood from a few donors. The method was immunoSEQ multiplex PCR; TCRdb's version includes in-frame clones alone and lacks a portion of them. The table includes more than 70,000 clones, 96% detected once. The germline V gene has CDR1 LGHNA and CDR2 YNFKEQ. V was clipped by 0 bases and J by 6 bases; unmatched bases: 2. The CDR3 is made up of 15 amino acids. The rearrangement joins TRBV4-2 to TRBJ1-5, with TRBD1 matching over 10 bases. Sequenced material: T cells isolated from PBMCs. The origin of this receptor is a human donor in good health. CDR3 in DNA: TGTGCCAGCAGCCAAGATGGACAGGGGGGTCAGCCCCAGCATTTT. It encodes CASSQDGQGGQPQHF.